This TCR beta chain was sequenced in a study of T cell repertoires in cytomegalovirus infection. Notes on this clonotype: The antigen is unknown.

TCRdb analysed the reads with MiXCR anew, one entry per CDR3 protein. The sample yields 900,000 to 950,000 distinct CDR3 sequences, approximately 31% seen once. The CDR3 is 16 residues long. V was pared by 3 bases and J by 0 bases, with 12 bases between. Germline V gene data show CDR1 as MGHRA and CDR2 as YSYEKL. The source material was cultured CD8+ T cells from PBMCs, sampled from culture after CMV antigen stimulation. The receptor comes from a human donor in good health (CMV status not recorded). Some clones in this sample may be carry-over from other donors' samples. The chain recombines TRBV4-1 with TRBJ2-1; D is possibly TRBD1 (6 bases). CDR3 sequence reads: CASSHDRSYSYNEQFF. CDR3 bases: TGCGCCAGCAGCCACGACAGGTCTTACTCCTACAATGAGCAGTTCTTC.